Following are 31 T cell receptor beta chains from one sample sequenced in a study of blood T cell repertoires in COVID-19. TCRdb's table, derived via immunoSEQ multiplex PCR, lists solely in-frame clones and lacks some. The table has tens of thousands of clones, 70% to 80% seen once. The source material was peripheral blood. These receptors were taken from a human donor in a cohort sampled during active COVID-19.

The chain links TRBV30 to TRBJ2-2, with D tentatively TRBD2 (6 bases). Germline lookup yields CDR1 GTSNPN and CDR2 SVGIG (reference sequence). V was shortened by 8 bases and J by 5 bases, with 15 bases between the two germline ends. CDR3 length equals 13 residues. CDR3 coding DNA: TGTGCCCGCCGGGACTTTGGGACCGGGGAGCTGTTTTTT. As protein: CARRDFGTGELFF.

This clone turned up a few times. The V call is TRBV6-6, the J call TRBJ1-5; D gene uncertain. The CDR3 spans 12 residues. With 2 bases removed from V and 11 bases from J, the gap between germline ends came to 10 bases. Per germline, CDR1 MNHNY and CDR2 SVGAGI (reference sequence). Here the CDR3 reads CASSYDSMSQHF. The CDR3 DNA is TGTGCCAGCAGTTACGACTCCATGTCCCAGCATTTT.

J is TRBJ1-3 and V is TRBV7-9; D call uncertain. The CDR3 runs to 16 residues. Looked up from germline, CDR1 is SEHNR and CDR2 is FQNEAQ (reference sequence). Trimming pared 4 bases from V and 4 bases from J, leaving 17 bases between. CDR3 residues: CASSSRRGEYGNTIYF. The CDR3 DNA is TGTGCCAGCAGCTCGAGGCGAGGAGAGTACGGAAACACCATATATTTT.

The CDR3 reads CASSQAPPRSPSSSYEQYF. CDR3 DNA sequence: TGTGCCAGCAGCCAAGCCCCACCTCGAAGCCCTTCGAGCTCCTACGAGCAGTACTTC. J is TRBJ2-7 and V is TRBV3-1 (or the pseudogene TRBV3-2); D is ambiguous. Trimming pared 1 base from V and 0 bases from J, leaving 22 bases between. Germline assignment: CDR1 LGHDT and CDR2 YNNKEL (reference sequence). CDR3 length: 19 residues.

The CDR3 loop is CASSEIYTSPLHF. The CDR3 DNA reads TGTGCCAGCAGTGAAATATACACCTCACCCCTCCACTTT. V is TRBV6-1 and J is TRBJ1-6, with D unresolved. Germline-derived CDR1 and CDR2 are MNHNS and SASEGT. The CDR3 consists of 13 residues. Trimming took 2 bases from V and 10 from J, leaving 9 bases between them.

The CDR3 loop is CASSLAVFPGNTIYF. DNA of the CDR3: TGTGCCAGCAGCTTAGCAGTATTCCCTGGAAACACCATATATTTT. V gene TRBV11-2 combines with J gene TRBJ1-3, with D unresolved. V was shortened by 1 base and J by 2 bases, with 9 bases between the two germline ends. Germline V CDR1 and CDR2: SGHAT, FQNNGV. The CDR3 is 15 residues long.

The chain carries TRBV5-4 and TRBJ2-5, with D maybe TRBD2 (5 bases). V gave up 4 bases and J gave up 7 bases, with 11 bases separating them. There are 12 residues in the CDR3. Per the germline V gene, CDR1 is SGHNT and CDR2 is YYREEE (reference sequence). CDR3 sequence: CASSLTGGTQYF. The CDR3 DNA reads as TGTGCCAGCAGCCTAACCGGAGGGACCCAGTACTTC.

The genes are TRBV7-9 and TRBJ2-1; TRBD2 agrees at 11 bases. Per the germline V gene, CDR1 is SEHNR and CDR2 is FQNEAQ (reference sequence). V gave up 1 base and J gave up 3 bases; unmatched junction bases: 2. The CDR3 length is 16 residues. Here the CDR3 DNA reads TGTGCCAGCAGCTTAGGTGGACTAGCGGGCTACAATGAGCAGTTCTTC. Protein: CASSLGGLAGYNEQFF.

To note about this clone: The same CDR3 is also encoded by other DNA sequences in this sample. This chain uses TRBV9 with TRBJ2-3, with 7 bases matching TRBD2. J was trimmed by 2 bases and V by 0 bases; bases with no gene match: 6. The CDR3 runs 16 residues. CDR1 and CDR2 from the germline V gene are SGDLS and YYNGEE. As DNA, the CDR3 is TGTGCCAGCAGCGTAGTTGGTCTAGCGGCCACAGATACGCAGTATTTT. This codes for CASSVVGLAATDTQYF.

J is TRBJ2-6 and V is TRBV5-1, with D unclear. V lost 0 bases, J lost 2 bases, and 6 bases lay in between. The germline gives CDR1 SGHRS, CDR2 YFSETQ. The CDR3 is made up of 15 amino acids. The chain's CDR3 is CASSLGQTGANVLTF. Here the CDR3 DNA reads TGCGCCAGCAGCTTGGGACAAACTGGGGCCAACGTCCTGACTTTC. Filled out from reference TRBV5-1 and TRBJ2-6, the complete variable domain reads KAGVTQTPRYLIKTRGQQVTLSCSPISGHRSVSWYQQTPGQGLQFLFEYFSETQRNKGNFPGRFSGRQFSNSRSEMNVSTLELGDSALYLCASSLGQTGANVLTFGAGSRLTVL.

The V gene is TRBV12-3 or TRBV12-4, the J gene TRBJ2-2; possibly TRBD1 for D (5 bases). The CDR3 loop spans 13 amino acids. V shed 1 base and J shed 7 bases, with 7 bases lying between them. CDR3 nucleotide sequence: TGTGCCAGCAGTTTAGGGGGCCACGGGGAGCTGTTTTTT. It is translated as CASSLGGHGELFF.

J is TRBJ2-7 and V is TRBV19, with D unresolved. CDR3 length: 17 amino acids. Trimming stripped 4 bases from V and 3 bases from J, with 22 bases between. The germline gives CDR1 LNHDA, CDR2 SQIVND (reference sequence). The CDR3 sequence: CASSTLWQTTPNYEQYF. In DNA form, the CDR3 reads TGTGCCAGTAGTACCCTGTGGCAGACGACTCCTAACTACGAGCAGTACTTC.

The chain's CDR3 is CATSDPGDTQYF. In DNA form, the CDR3 reads TGTGCCACCAGTGATCCGGGGGATACGCAGTATTTT. The rearrangement links TRBV24-1 to TRBJ2-3; D might be TRBD2 (5 bases). Trimming shortened V by 3 bases and J by 6 bases, and 6 bases separated the two germline ends. The CDR3 extends over 12 amino acids. Germline V gene sequence: CDR1 KGHDR, CDR2 SFDVKD.

The chain recombines TRBV28 with TRBJ2-1; 15 bases are shared with TRBD2. The V gene's germline CDR1 is MDHEN and CDR2 SYDVKM. Losses at the gene ends were 5 bases for V and 0 bases for J; bases not matched to a gene: 5. The CDR3 totals 18 residues. The CDR3 reads CASSPGLAGGSSYNEQFF. The CDR3 nucleotides are TGTGCCAGCAGTCCTGGACTAGCGGGAGGGAGCTCCTACAATGAGCAGTTCTTC.

CDR3 sequence reads: CASSSVGTGTDEQYF. The CDR3 region has the DNA TGTGCCAGCAGCTCAGTAGGGACAGGGACCGACGAGCAGTACTTC. The gene calls are TRBV7-2 and TRBJ2-7; 9 nucleotides match TRBD1. There are 15 residues in the CDR3. CDR1 is SGHTA and CDR2 is FQGNSA in the germline V gene. Losses at the gene ends were 4 bases for V and 5 bases for J; bases not matched to a gene: 9.

This chain joins TRBV28 and TRBJ2-7, with 9 positions matching TRBD1. Germline loops: CDR1 MDHEN, CDR2 SYDVKM. The CDR3 extends over 16 amino acids. The junction had 9 bases not matched to a gene; V was cut back by 6 bases and J by 0 bases. The CDR3 DNA sequence: TGTGCCAGCAGATTTGCCGGGACAGGGAGCTCCTACGAGCAGTACTTC. Protein product: CASRFAGTGSSYEQYF.

The chain recombines TRBV10-1 with TRBJ2-5, with 7 bases aligning to TRBD1. The CDR3 sequence is 14 residues long. Per germline, CDR1 WNHNN and CDR2 SYGVQD (reference sequence). V shed 0 bases and J 4 bases; nucleotides not matched to a gene: 2. Written as DNA, the CDR3 is TGCGCCAGCAGTGAGTCGTCAGGGGGAGAGACCCAGTACTTC. Its translation is CASSESSGGETQYF.

The rearrangement links TRBV29-1 to TRBJ2-1, with TRBD1 matching over 7 bases. Germline V gene data show CDR1 as SQVTM and CDR2 as ANQGSEA. The CDR3 runs 17 residues. J was trimmed by 2 bases and V by 1 base; bases with no gene match: 11. The CDR3 bases are TGCAGCGTTGAAGGTCCTTTAGGGCAGGGGGCCTACAATGAGCAGTTCTTC. It encodes CSVEGPLGQGAYNEQFF.

The genes are TRBV9 and TRBJ1-1; D call uncertain. Germline V gene data show CDR1 as SGDLS and CDR2 as YYNGEE. V dropped 4 bases and J dropped 0 bases, with 10 bases sitting between them. The CDR3 is 14 amino acids. The CDR3, as DNA: TGTGCCAGCAGCAAGGGAGTCTTGAACACTGAAGCTTTCTTT. Amino acids: CASSKGVLNTEAFF. Variable domain in full (rest from reference TRBV9 and TRBJ1-1): DSGVTQTPKHLITATGQRVTLRCSPRSGDLSVYWYQQSLDQGLQFLIQYYNGEERAKGNILERFSAQQFPDLHSELNLSSLELGDSALYFCASSKGVLNTEAFFGQGTRLTVV.

The rearrangement uses TRBV4-2 and TRBJ2-5; 9 nucleotides align to TRBD1. Trimming took 4 bases from V and 4 from J; bases not matched to a gene: 7. The CDR3 covers 15 residues. Germline CDR1 is LGHNA and CDR2 is YNFKEQ. CDR3 region: CASSPNMDRGETQYF. The CDR3 DNA is TGTGCCAGCAGCCCGAATATGGACAGGGGAGAGACCCAGTACTTC.

The rearrangement joins TRBV7-9 to TRBJ2-1; 12 positions match TRBD2. After removal of 2 bases from V and 5 bases from J, the junction contained 4 bases not matched to a gene. CDR1 and CDR2 from the germline V gene are SEHNR and FQNEAQ (reference sequence). CDR3 size: 16 residues. In nucleotides, the CDR3 is TGTGCCAGCAGCTTATTACTAGCGGGAGGAAACAATGAGCAGTTCTTC. This codes for CASSLLLAGGNNEQFF. The full variable domain, in which reference TRBV7-9 and TRBJ2-1 provide the parts outside the CDR3, is DTGVSQNPRHKITKRGQNVTFRCDPISEHNRLYWYRQTLGQGPEFLTYFQNEAQLEKSRLLSDRFSAERPKGSFSTLEIQRTEQGDSAMYLCASSLLLAGGNNEQFFGPGTRLTVL.

The table lists this clone with a few counts. The chain employs TRBV19 and TRBJ1-1, with 10 nucleotides matching TRBD1. V was clipped by 6 bases and J by 1 base; unmatched bases: 8. The CDR3 is made up of 16 amino acids. The germline V gene encodes CDR1 LNHDA and CDR2 SQIVND (reference sequence). CDR3 sequence: CASRLLRDRGNTEAFF. In DNA form, the CDR3 reads TGTGCCAGTAGACTCCTCCGGGACAGGGGGAACACTGAAGCTTTCTTT.

V usage is TRBV6-6 and J usage is TRBJ1-2; the D is unclear. The V end lost 8 bases, the J end lost 2 bases, and 12 bases lay between the germline ends. This CDR3 contains 13 residues. Germline V gene sequence: CDR1 MNHNY, CDR2 SVGAGI (reference sequence). CDR3 coding DNA: TGTGCCAGCTCCCCCAGGCCGAACTATGGCTACACCTTC. Residues: CASSPRPNYGYTF.

This clone was counted a few times. The chain links TRBV15 to TRBJ2-1; D may be TRBD2 (5 bases). Deletions cut 0 bases from V and 10 bases from J, with 13 bases between. Germline CDR1 LNHNV, CDR2 YYDKDF (reference sequence). This CDR3 spans 14 amino acids. The CDR3 coding sequence is TGTGCCACCAGCAGAGATTACGGGGTTGGCGAGCAGTTCTTC. This translates into CATSRDYGVGEQFF.

This chain joins TRBV3-1 (or the pseudogene TRBV3-2) and TRBJ2-3; 13 nucleotides align to TRBD2. The CDR3 totals 19 residues. V was clipped by 0 bases and J by 5 bases; unmatched bases: 11. CDR1 is LGHDT and CDR2 is YNNKEL in the germline V gene (reference sequence). CDR3 in amino acids: CASSQDVKRLAGGRDTQYF. Written as DNA, the CDR3 is TGTGCCAGCAGCCAAGACGTCAAAAGACTAGCGGGGGGTCGAGATACGCAGTATTTT.

The genes are TRBV6-5 and TRBJ2-1; tentative D call: TRBD1 (6 bases). The CDR3 spans 13 residues. Germline V gives CDR1 MNHEY, CDR2 SVGAGI. V was shortened by 5 bases and J by 13 bases, with 18 bases between the two germline ends. DNA of the CDR3: TGTGCCAGCAGTCCGCCCGGGACACAGGTTCAGTTCTTC. Amino acid sequence: CASSPPGTQVQFF.

In its sample, this clone was seen once. This chain joins TRBV7-2 and TRBJ2-3; 12 nucleotides agree with TRBD2. Germline V gene data show CDR1 as SGHTA and CDR2 as FQGNSA. This CDR3 has 16 residues. With V trimmed by 5 bases and J by 4 bases, 7 bases remained unmatched. The CDR3 coding sequence is TGTGCCAGCAGCACCGGACTAGCGGGAAGGGCAGATACGCAGTATTTT. Amino acids: CASSTGLAGRADTQYF.

This sequence joins TRBV9 and TRBJ2-1, with 13 bases matching TRBD2. V shed 0 bases, J shed 7 bases, and the junction held 7 bases outside the gene matches. The CDR3 consists of 17 residues. CDR1 SGDLS and CDR2 YYNGEE come from the germline V gene. The CDR3 spells CASSVARTSGSSNEQFF. Written as DNA, the CDR3 is TGTGCCAGCAGCGTAGCCCGGACTAGCGGGAGTTCTAATGAGCAGTTCTTC.

The genes are TRBV2 and TRBJ1-6, with D tentatively TRBD1 (6 bases). V was cut by 6 bases and J by 8 bases, with 11 bases left in between. The CDR3 spans 13 residues. Germline loops: CDR1 SNHLY, CDR2 FYNNEI. CDR3 region: CASSQGGDSPLHF. The CDR3, as DNA: TGTGCCAGCAGCCAAGGGGGGGATTCACCCCTCCACTTT. The variable domain in full, with the rest retrieved from reference TRBV2 and TRBJ1-6, is EPEVTQTPSHQVTQMGQEVILRCVPISNHLYFYWYRQILGQKVEFLVSFYNNEISEKSEIFDDQFSVERPDGSNFTLKIRSTKLEDSAMYFCASSQGGDSPLHFGNGTRLTVT.

The chain combines TRBV6-2 or TRBV6-3 with TRBJ1-5; D call uncertain. V was shortened by 0 bases and J by 4 bases, with 13 bases between the two germline ends. This CDR3 contains 16 residues. Germline CDR1 MNHEY, CDR2 SVGEGT. CDR3 sequence: CASSYSSQLTNQPQHF. In nucleotides, the CDR3 is TGTGCCAGCAGTTACTCGAGTCAACTGACTAATCAGCCCCAGCATTTT.

The chain joins TRBV9 to TRBJ2-3, with TRBD2 matching over 8 bases. V lost 0 bases and J lost 10; bases outside the gene matches: 13. This CDR3 contains 16 residues. Germline loops: CDR1 SGDLS, CDR2 YYNGEE. CDR3 residues: CASSVATGGAGEAQYF. The CDR3 DNA reads TGTGCCAGCAGCGTAGCTACGGGGGGGGCTGGTGAGGCGCAGTATTTT. Variable domain in full (rest from reference TRBV9 and TRBJ2-3): DSGVTQTPKHLITATGQRVTLRCSPRSGDLSVYWYQQSLDQGLQFLIQYYNGEERAKGNILERFSAQQFPDLHSELNLSSLELGDSALYFCASSVATGGAGEAQYFGPGTRLTVL.